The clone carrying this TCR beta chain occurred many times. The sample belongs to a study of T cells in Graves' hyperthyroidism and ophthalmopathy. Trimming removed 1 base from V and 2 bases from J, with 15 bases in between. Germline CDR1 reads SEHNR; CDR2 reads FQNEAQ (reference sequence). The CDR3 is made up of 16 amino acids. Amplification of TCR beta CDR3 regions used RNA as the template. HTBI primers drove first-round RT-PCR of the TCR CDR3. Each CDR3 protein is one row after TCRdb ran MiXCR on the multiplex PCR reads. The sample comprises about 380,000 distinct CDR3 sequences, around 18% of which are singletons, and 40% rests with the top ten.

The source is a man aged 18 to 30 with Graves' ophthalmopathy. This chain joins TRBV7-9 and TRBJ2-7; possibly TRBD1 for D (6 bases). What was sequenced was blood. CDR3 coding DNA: TGTGCCAGCAGCTTAGGCTGGGGCAGGGGAGCCTACGAGCAGTACTTC. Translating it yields CASSLGWGRGAYEQYF.